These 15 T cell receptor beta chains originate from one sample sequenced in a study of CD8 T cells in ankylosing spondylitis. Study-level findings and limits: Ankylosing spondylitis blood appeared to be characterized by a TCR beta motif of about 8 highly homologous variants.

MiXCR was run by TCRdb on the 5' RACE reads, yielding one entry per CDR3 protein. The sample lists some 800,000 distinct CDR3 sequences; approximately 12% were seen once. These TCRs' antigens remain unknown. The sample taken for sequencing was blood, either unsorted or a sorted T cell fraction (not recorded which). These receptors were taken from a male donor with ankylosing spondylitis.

This CDR3 reads CASSFGERAYEQYF. The CDR3 nucleotides are TGTGCCAGCAGCTTCGGAGAGCGAGCCTACGAGCAGTACTTC. The chain carries TRBV7-9 and TRBJ2-7; D call uncertain. The germline gives CDR1 SEHNR, CDR2 FQNEAQ (reference sequence). The germline V and J ends were trimmed by 3 bases and 2 bases, with 11 bases remaining between them. The length of the CDR3 is 14 residues.

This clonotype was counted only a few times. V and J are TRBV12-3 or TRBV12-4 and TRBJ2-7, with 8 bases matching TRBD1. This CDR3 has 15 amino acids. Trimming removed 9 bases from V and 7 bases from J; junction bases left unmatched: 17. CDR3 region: CASKTRGQGAREQYF. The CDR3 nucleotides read TGTGCCAGTAAAACGAGAGGGCAGGGGGCTCGGGAGCAGTACTTC.

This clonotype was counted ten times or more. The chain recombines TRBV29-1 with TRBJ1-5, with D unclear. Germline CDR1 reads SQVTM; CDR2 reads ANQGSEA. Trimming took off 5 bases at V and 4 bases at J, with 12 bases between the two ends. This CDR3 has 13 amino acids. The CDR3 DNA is TGCAGCGTTTTTTTGGACCCTAATCAGCCCCAGCATTTT. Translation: CSVFLDPNQPQHF.

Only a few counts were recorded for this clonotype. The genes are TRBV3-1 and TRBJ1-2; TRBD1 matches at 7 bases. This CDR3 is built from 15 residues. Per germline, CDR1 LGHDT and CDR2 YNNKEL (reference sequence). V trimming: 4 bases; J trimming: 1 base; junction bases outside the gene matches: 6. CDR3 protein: CASSPQAGGNYGYTF. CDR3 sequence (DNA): TGTGCCAGCAGCCCCCAGGCAGGGGGTAACTATGGCTACACCTTC.

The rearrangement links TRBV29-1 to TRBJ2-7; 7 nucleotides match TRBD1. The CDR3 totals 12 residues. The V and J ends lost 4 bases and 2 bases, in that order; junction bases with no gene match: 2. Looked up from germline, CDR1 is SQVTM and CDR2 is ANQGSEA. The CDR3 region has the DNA TGCAGCGTTGTGACAGGGACCTACGAGCAGTACTTC. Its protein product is CSVVTGTYEQYF.

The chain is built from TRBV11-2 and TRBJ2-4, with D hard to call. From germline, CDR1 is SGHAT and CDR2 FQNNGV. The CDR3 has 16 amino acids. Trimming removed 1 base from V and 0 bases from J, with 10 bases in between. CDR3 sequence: CASSLVSGVAKNIQYF. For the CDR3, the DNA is TGTGCCAGCAGCTTAGTATCAGGAGTAGCCAAAAACATTCAGTACTTC.

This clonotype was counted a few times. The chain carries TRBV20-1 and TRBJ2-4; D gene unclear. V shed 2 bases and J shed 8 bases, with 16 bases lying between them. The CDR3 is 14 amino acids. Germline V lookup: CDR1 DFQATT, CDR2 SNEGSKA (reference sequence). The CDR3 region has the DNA TGCAGTGCTAGAAGAGGTCCGGTGATAGACATTCAGTACTTC. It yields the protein CSARRGPVIDIQYF.

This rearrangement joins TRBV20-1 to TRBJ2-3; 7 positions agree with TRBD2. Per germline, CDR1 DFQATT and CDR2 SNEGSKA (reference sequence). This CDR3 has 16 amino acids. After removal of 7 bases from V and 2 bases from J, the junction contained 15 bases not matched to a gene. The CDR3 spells CSVRVAGSGFTDTQYF. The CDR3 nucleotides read TGCAGTGTTCGGGTAGCGGGTTCTGGATTCACAGATACGCAGTATTTT.

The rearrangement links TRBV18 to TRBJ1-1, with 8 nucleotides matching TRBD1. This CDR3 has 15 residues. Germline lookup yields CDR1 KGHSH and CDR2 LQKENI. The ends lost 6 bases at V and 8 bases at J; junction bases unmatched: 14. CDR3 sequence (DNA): TGTGCCAGCTCCCTAGGACAGGGTGACCCCGGAGAAGCTTTCTTT. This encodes CASSLGQGDPGEAFF.

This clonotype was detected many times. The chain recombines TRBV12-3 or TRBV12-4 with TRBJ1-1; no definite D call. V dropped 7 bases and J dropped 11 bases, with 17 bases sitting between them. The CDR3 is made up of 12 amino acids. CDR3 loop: CASTTRALDAFF. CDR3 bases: TGTGCCAGCACTACAAGGGCCCTTGACGCTTTCTTT.

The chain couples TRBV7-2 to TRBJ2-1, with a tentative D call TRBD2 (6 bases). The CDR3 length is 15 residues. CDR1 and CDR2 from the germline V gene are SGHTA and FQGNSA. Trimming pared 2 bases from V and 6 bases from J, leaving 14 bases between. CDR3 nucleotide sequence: TGTGCCAGCAGCTTAAAACAGGCGGGATTCAATGAGCAGTTCTTC. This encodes CASSLKQAGFNEQFF.

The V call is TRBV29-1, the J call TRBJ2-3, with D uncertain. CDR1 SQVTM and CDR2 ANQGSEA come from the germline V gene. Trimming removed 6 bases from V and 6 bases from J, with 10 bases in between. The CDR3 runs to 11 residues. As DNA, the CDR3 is TGCAGCGTACTAAAAGGGGATACGCAGTATTTT. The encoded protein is CSVLKGDTQYF.

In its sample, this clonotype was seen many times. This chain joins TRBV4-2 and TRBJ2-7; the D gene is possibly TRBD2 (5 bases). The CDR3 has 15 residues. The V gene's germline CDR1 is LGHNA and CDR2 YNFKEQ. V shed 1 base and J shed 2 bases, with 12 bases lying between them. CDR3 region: CASSQVWRNTYEQYF. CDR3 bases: TGTGCCAGCAGCCAAGTGTGGAGGAACACCTACGAGCAGTACTTC.

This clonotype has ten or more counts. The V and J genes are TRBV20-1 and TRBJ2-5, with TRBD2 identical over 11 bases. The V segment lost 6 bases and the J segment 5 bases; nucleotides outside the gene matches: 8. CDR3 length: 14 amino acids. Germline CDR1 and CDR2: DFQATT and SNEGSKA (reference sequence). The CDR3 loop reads CSAKLAGVVETQYF. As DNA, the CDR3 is TGCAGTGCCAAACTAGCGGGGGTAGTCGAGACCCAGTACTTC.

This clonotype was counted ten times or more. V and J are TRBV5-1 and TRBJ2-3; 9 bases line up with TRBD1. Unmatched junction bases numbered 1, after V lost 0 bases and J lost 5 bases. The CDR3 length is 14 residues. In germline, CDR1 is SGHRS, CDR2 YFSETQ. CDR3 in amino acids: CASSLATGGDTQYF. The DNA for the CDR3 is TGCGCCAGCAGCTTGGCGACAGGGGGAGATACGCAGTATTTT.